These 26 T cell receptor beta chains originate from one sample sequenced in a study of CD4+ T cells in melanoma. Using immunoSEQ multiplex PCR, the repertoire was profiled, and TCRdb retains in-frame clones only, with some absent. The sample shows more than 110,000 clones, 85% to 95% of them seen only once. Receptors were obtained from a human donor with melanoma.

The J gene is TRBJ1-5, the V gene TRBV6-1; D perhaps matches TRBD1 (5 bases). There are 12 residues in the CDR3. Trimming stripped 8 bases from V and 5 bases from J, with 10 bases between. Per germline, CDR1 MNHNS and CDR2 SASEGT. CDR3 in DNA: TGTGCCAGCGTAAGGGGAGATCAGCCCCAGCATTTT. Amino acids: CASVRGDQPQHF.

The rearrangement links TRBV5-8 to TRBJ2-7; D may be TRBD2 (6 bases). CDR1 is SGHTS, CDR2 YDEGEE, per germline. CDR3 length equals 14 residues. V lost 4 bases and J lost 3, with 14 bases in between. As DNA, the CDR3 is TGTGCCAGCAGCCGTACCGGGAGAGGCTACGAGCAGTACTTC. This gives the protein CASSRTGRGYEQYF.

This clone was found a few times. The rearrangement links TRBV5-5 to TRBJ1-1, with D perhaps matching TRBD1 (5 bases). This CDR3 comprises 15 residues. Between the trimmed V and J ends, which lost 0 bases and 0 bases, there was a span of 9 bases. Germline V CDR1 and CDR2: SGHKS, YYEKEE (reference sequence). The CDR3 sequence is CASSLVWGMNTEAFF. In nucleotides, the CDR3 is TGTGCCAGCAGCTTGGTATGGGGGATGAACACTGAAGCTTTCTTT.

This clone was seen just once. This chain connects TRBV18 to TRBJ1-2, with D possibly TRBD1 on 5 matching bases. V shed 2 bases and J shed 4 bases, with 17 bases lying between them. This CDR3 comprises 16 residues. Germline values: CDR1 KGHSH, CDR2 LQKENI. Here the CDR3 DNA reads TGTGCCAGCTCACCAGGGAGCAACAGGAGATTCTATGGCTACACCTTC. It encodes CASSPGSNRRFYGYTF.

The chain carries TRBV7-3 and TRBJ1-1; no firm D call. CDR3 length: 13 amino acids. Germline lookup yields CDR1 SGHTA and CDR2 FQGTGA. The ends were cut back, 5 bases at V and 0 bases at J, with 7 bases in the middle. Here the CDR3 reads CASSASVNTEAFF. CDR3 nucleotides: TGTGCCAGCAGCGCGTCAGTGAACACTGAAGCTTTCTTT.

CDR3 sequence (DNA): TGTGCCAGCCGGTTTCTTAGCTCTGGAAACACCATATATTTT. Amino acids: CASRFLSSGNTIYF. The chain joins TRBV6-1 to TRBJ1-3; no clear D gene. The V and J ends lost 8 bases and 0 bases respectively, with 11 bases between them. The germline CDR1 and CDR2 sequences are MNHNS and SASEGT. This CDR3 comprises 14 residues.

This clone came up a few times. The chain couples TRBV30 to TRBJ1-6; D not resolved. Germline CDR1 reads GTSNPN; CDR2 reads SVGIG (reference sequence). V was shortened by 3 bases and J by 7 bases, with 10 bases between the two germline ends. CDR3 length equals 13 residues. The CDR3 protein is CAWSEVRNSPLHF. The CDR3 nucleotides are TGTGCCTGGAGCGAGGTGAGGAATTCACCCCTCCACTTT. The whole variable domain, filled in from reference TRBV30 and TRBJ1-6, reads SQTIHQWPATLVQPVGSPLSLECTVEGTSNPNLYWYRQAAGRGLQLLFYSVGIGQISSEVPQNLSASRPQDRQFILSSKKLLLSDSGFYLCAWSEVRNSPLHFGNGTRLTVT.

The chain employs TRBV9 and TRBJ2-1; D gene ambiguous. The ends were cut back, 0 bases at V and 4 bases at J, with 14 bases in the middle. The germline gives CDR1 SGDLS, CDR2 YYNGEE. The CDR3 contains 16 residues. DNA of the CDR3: TGTGCCAGCAGCGTAGAACCCCAGATCCGGTACAATGAGCAGTTCTTC. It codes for CASSVEPQIRYNEQFF.

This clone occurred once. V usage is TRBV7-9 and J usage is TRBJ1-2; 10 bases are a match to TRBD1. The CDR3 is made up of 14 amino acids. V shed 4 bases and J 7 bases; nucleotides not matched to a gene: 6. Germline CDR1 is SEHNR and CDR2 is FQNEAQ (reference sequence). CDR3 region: CASSSGTGASGYTF. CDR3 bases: TGTGCCAGCAGCTCCGGGACAGGGGCGAGTGGCTACACCTTC.

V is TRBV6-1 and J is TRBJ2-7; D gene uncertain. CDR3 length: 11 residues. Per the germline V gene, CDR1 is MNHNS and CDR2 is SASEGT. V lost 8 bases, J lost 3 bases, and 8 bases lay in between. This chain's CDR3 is CASQVFYEQYF. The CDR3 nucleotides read TGTGCCAGCCAGGTCTTCTACGAGCAGTACTTC.

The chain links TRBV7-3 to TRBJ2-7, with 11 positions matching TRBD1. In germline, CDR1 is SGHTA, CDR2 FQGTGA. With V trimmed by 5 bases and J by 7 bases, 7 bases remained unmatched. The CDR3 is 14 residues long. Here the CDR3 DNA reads TGTGCCAGCAGCCTTGGACAGGGGGCGGGGGAGCAGTACTTC. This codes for CASSLGQGAGEQYF.

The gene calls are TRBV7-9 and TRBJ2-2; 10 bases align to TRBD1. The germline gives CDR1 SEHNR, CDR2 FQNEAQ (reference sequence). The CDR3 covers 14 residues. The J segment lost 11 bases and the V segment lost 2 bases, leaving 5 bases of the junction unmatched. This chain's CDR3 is CASSLYGQGDELFF. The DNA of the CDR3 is TGTGCCAGCAGCTTATACGGACAGGGGGACGAGCTGTTTTTT. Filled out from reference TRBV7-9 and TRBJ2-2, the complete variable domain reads DTGVSQNPRHKITKRGQNVTFRCDPISEHNRLYWYRQTLGQGPEFLTYFQNEAQLEKSRLLSDRFSAERPKGSFSTLEIQRTEQGDSAMYLCASSLYGQGDELFFGEGSRLTVL.

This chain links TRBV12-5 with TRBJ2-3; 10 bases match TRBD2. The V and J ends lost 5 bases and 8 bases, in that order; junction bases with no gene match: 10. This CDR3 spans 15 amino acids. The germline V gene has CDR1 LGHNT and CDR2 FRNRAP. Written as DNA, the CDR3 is TGTGCTAGTGGTCCCGTAGCGGGGGGTTCGGGTACGCAGTATTTT. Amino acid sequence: CASGPVAGGSGTQYF.

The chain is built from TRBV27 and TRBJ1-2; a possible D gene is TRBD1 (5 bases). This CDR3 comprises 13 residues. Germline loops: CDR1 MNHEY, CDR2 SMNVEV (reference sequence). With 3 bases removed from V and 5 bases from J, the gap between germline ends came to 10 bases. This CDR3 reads CASSFGGRYGYTF. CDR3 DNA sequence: TGTGCCAGCAGTTTTGGGGGGAGGTATGGCTACACCTTC.

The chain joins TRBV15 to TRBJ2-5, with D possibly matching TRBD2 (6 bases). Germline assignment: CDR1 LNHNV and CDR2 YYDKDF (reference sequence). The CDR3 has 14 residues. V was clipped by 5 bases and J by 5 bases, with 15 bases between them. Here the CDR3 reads CATSEGLAMETQYF. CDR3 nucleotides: TGTGCCACCAGCGAGGGACTGGCCATGGAGACCCAGTACTTC.

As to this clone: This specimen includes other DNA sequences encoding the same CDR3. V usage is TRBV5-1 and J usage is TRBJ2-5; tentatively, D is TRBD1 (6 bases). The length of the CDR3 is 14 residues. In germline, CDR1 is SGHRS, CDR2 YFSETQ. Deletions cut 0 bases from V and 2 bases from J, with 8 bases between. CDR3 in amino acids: CASSLAGVQETQYF. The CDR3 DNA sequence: TGCGCCAGCAGCTTGGCAGGGGTGCAAGAGACCCAGTACTTC. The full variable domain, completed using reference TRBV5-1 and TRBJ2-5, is KAGVTQTPRYLIKTRGQQVTLSCSPISGHRSVSWYQQTPGQGLQFLFEYFSETQRNKGNFPGRFSGRQFSNSRSEMNVSTLELGDSALYLCASSLAGVQETQYFGPGTRLLVL.

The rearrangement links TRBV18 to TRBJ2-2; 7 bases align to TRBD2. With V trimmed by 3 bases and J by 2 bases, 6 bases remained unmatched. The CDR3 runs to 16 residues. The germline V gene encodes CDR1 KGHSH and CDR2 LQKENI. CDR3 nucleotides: TGTGCCAGCTCACCCCCTAGCGGCCCTAACACCGGGGAGCTGTTTTTT. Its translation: CASSPPSGPNTGELFF.

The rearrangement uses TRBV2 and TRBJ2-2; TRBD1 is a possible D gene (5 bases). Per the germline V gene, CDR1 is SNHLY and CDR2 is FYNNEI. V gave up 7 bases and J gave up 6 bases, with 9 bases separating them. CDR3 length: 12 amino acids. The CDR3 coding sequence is TGTGCCAGCATGCAGGGCCCCGGGGAGCTGTTTTTT. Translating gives CASMQGPGELFF.

DNA of the CDR3: TGCAGCGTTGCGGGGAGCCAAGAGACCCAGTACTTC. Translation gives CSVAGSQETQYF. The V and J genes are TRBV29-1 and TRBJ2-5; perhaps TRBD2 as D (5 bases). This CDR3 is built from 12 residues. Germline loops: CDR1 SQVTM, CDR2 ANQGSEA. Trimming pared 4 bases from V and 1 base from J, leaving 7 bases between. The full variable domain, completed using reference TRBV29-1 and TRBJ2-5, is SAVISQKPSRDICQRGTSLTIQCQVDSQVTMMFWYRQQPGQSLTLIATANQGSEATYESGFVIDKFPISRPNLTFSTLTVSNMSPEDSSIYLCSVAGSQETQYFGPGTRLLVL.

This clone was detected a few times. The CDR3 DNA is TGTGCCAGCAGCCAAGATTTAGCACTAGCGAGGATCACAGATACGCAGTATTTT. This codes for CASSQDLALARITDTQYF. This sequence joins TRBV4-2 and TRBJ2-3, with 7 bases matching TRBD2. The CDR3 totals 18 residues. Germline lookup yields CDR1 LGHNA and CDR2 YNFKEQ. V was pared by 0 bases and J by 2 bases, with 11 bases of the junction left unmatched.

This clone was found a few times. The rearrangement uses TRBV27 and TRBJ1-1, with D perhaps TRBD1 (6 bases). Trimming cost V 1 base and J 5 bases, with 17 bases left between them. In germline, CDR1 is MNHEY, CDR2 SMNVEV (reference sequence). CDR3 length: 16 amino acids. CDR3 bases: TGTGCCAGCAGTTTATTGGTGGGGGCTAAGGGAACTGAAGCTTTCTTT. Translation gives CASSLLVGAKGTEAFF.

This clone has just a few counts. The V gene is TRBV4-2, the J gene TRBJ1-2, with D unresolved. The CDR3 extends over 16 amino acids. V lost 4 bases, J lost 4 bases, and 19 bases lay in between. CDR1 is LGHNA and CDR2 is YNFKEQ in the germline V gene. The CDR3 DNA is TGTGCCAGCAGCCTGACCACGGGCACGACTCTCTATGGCTACACCTTC. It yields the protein CASSLTTGTTLYGYTF.

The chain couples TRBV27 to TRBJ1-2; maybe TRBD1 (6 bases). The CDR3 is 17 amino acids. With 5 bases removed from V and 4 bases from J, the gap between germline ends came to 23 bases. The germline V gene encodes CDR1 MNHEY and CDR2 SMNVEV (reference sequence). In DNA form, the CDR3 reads TGTGCCAGCAGTGACTCGGATTCGGGCAGGGGTAGCTATGGCTACACCTTC. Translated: CASSDSDSGRGSYGYTF.

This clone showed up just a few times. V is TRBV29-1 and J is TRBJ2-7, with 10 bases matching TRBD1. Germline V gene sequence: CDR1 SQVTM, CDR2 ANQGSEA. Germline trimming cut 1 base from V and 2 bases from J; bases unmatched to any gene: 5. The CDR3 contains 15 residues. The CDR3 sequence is CSVEGGTGDAYEQYF. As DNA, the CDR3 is TGCAGCGTTGAAGGGGGGACAGGGGATGCCTACGAGCAGTACTTC.

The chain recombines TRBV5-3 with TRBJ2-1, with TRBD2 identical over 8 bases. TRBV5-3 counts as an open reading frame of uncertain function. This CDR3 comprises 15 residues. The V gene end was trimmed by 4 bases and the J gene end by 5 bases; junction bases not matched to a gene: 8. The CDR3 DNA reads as TGTGCCAGAAGCCGTAGCGGGGTTGACGACAATGAGCAGTTCTTC. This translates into CARSRSGVDDNEQFF.

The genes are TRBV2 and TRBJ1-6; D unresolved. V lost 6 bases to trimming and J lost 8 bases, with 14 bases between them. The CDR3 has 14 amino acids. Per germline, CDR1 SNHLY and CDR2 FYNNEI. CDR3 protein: CASSLAPHDSPLHF. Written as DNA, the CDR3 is TGTGCCAGCAGCTTGGCCCCGCACGATTCACCCCTCCACTTT.